A few counts support the clone carrying this TCR beta chain. Its antigen remains unknown. Germline loops: CDR1 MNHEY, CDR2 SMNVEV (reference sequence). The CDR3 is 15 residues long. V shed 3 bases and J 1 base; nucleotides not matched to a gene: 5. Staining for CD45RO/CCR7/CD25/CD127/CD95/CD27 allowed sorting of CD4+ naive, central memory, regulatory and stem cell-like memory cells. The data were obtained in a study of beta chain features in type 1 diabetes. Overall study results and limits: Patients' naive, central memory and Treg TCRB repertoires seemed closer to one another than those of healthy donors.

All of the isolated RNA was reverse transcribed, so expressed TCRB transcripts were sequenced. Clones were sequenced by immunoSEQ multiplex PCR, and TCRdb holds only the in-frame ones, with some missing. The sample shows about 620,000 clones, less than 20% of them seen only once. The chain carries TRBV27 and TRBJ1-1, with 7 bases lining up with TRBD1. This receptor was taken from a man between 18 and 35 years old in good health. Sequencing used naive CD4+ T cells from blood. CDR3 in DNA: TGTGCCAGCAGTTTCCGGGACAGTTCGAACACTGAAGCTTTCTTT. Translating it yields CASSFRDSSNTEAFF.